This TCR beta chain was captured in a study of glioma-infiltrating T cells after dendritic cell vaccination. Background on the study: At biweekly intervals, patients got three intradermal dendritic cell vaccine injections. Study-level points and caveats: Estimated pretreatment TIL content predicted outcome after dendritic cell vaccination. Survival was not directly related to TCR clonality in these patients.

This CDR3 contains 14 residues. V lost 4 bases to trimming and J lost 8 bases, with 13 bases between them. CDR1 and CDR2 (germline): SGHRS, YFSETQ. In this sample, this clone turned up once. The antigen is undetermined. Amplification used 60 V beta primers and 13 J beta primers. Sequencing used immunoSEQ multiplex PCR; TCRdb keeps in-frame clones, though not all of them. The sample holds roughly 100,000 clones, roughly 84% seen once. The sequenced sample was blood, obtained before dendritic cell vaccination. The clonotype comes from a human donor with glioblastoma. V gene TRBV5-1 combines with J gene TRBJ1-6, with D possibly matching TRBD1 (6 bases). Here the CDR3 reads CASSPWTVDSPLHF. In DNA, the CDR3 is TGCGCCAGCAGCCCGTGGACAGTAGATTCACCCCTCCACTTT.